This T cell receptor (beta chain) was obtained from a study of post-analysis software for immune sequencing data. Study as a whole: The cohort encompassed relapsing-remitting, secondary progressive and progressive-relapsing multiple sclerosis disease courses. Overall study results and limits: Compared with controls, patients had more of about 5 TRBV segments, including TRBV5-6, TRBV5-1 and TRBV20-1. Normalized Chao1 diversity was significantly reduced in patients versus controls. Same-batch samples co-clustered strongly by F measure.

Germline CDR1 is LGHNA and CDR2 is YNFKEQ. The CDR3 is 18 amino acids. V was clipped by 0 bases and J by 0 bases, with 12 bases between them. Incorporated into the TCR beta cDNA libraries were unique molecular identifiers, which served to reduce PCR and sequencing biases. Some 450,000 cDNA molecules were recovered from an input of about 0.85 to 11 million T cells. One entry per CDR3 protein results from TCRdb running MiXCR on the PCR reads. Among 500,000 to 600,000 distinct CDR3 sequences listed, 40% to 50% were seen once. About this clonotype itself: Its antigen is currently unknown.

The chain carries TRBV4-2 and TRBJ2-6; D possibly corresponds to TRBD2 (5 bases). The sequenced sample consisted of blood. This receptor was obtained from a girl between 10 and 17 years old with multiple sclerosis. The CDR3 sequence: CASSQDRRRGSGANVLTF. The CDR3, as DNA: TGTGCCAGCAGCCAAGATCGGCGCCGGGGCTCTGGGGCCAACGTCCTGACTTTC.